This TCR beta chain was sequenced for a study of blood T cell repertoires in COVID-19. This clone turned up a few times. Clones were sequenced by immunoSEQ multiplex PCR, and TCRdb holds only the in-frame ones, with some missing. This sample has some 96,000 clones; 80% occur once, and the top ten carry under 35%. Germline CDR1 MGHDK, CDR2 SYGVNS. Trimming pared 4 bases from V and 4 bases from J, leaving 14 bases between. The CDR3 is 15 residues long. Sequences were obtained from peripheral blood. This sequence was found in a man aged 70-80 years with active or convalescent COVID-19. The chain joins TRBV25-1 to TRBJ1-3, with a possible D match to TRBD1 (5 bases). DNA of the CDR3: TGTGCCAGCAGTGTCCCAGGGCCTCCGGGAAACACCATATATTTT. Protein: CASSVPGPPGNTIYF.